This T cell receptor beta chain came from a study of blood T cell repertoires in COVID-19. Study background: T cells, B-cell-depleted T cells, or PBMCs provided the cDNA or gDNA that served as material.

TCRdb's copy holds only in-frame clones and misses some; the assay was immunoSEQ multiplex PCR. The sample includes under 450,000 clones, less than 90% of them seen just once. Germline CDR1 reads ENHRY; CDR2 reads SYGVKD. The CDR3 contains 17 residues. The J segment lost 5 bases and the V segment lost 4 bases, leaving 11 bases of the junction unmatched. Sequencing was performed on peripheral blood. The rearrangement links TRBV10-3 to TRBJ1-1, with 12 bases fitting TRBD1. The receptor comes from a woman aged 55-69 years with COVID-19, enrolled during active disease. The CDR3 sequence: CAISVSGGTGGRTEAFF. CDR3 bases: TGTGCCATCAGTGTTTCGGGAGGGACAGGGGGCCGAACTGAAGCTTTCTTT.